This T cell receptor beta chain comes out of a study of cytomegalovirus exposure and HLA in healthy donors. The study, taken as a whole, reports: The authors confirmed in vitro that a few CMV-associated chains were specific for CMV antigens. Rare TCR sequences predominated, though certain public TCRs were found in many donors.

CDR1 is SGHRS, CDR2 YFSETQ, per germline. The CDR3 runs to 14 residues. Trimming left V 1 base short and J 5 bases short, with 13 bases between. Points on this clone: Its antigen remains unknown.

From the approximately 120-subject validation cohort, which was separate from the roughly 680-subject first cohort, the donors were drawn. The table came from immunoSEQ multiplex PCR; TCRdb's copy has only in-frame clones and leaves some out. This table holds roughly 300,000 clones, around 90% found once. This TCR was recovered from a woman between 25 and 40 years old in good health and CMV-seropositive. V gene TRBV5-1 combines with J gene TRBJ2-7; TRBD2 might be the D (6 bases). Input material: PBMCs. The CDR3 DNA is TGCGCCAGCAGCTTGTCTAGCGTAGGCGACGAGCAGTACTTC. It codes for CASSLSSVGDEQYF.